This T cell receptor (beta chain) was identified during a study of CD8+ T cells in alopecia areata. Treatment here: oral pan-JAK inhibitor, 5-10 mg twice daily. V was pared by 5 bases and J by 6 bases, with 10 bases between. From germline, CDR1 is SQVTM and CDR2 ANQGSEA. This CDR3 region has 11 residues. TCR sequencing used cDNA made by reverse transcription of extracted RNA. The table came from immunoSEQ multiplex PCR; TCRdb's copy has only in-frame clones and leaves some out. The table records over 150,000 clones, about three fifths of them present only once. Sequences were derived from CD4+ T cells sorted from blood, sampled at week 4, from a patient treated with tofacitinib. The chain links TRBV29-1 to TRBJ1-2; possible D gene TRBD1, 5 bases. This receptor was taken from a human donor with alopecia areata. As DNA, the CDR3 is TGCAGCGTTTTAGGGACGGATGGCTACACCTTC. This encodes CSVLGTDGYTF. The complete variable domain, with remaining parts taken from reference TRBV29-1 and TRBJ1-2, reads SAVISQKPSRDICQRGTSLTIQCQVDSQVTMMFWYRQQPGQSLTLIATANQGSEATYESGFVIDKFPISRPNLTFSTLTVSNMSPEDSSIYLCSVLGTDGYTFGSGTRLTVV.